What follows describes a single TCR beta chain. The CDR3 length is 15 residues. In germline, CDR1 is LNHDA, CDR2 SQIVND (reference sequence). V shed 4 bases, J shed 7 bases, and the junction held 8 bases outside the gene matches. The data were obtained in a study of early T cells in non-severe SARS-CoV-2 infection. Unique molecular identifiers were attached to individual cDNA molecules. Via MiXCR, TCRdb re-called the 5' RACE reads, giving one row per CDR3 protein. The data contain some 30,000 distinct CDR3 sequences, about 4.5% of them seen just once; the ten biggest clones take up around 5.9%. The receptor's source is an adult who was a healthcare worker with PCR-confirmed SARS-CoV-2 infection or an uninfected control (not recorded which). The chain couples TRBV19 to TRBJ2-3; 10 bases are a match to TRBD2. Sequenced here: whole blood, sampled at baseline. The CDR3 protein is CASSTSGRNLNTQYF. DNA for the CDR3: TGTGCCAGTAGTACTAGCGGGAGAAATTTAAATACGCAGTATTTT.